The 15 T cell receptor beta chains below all came from one sample that was sequenced in a study of CD8+CD57+ T cells in acquired aplastic anemia. CDR3 and TCR beta VDJ profiling relied on genomic DNA as the template. TCRdb itself ran the reads through MiXCR, one entry per CDR3 protein. The profile shows approximately 170,000 distinct CDR3 sequences, around 59% of them singletons. Sequencing was done on a sample of sorted CD4+, CD8+, or CD8+CD57+ T cells (not recorded which) from PBMCs. The receptors originated from a human donor in good health, serving as a control.

For this clonotype: The junction departs from germline at one end; a sequencing error may be responsible. This chain joins TRBV7-6 and TRBJ1-6; D uncertain. CDR1 SGHVS and CDR2 FNYEAQ come from the germline V gene. The CDR3 covers 14 residues. CDR3 DNA: TGTGCCAGCAGCTTGAGTTCCTATAGTTCACCCCTCCACTTT. Protein: CASSLSSYSSPLHF.

Worth noting for this clonotype: A much larger clonotype is one base distant, so this may be a read error. V gene TRBV6-1 combines with J gene TRBJ2-2; possibly TRBD1 for D (6 bases). Per the germline V gene, CDR1 is MNHNS and CDR2 is SASEGT. The CDR3 covers 15 residues. V dropped 6 bases and J dropped 9 bases, with 20 bases sitting between them. The CDR3 loop is CASSMDSATLRELFF. The CDR3 region has the DNA TGTGCCAGCAGCATGGACAGTGCCACCCTTCGGGAGCTGTTTTTT.

This chain connects TRBV7-2 to TRBJ1-2; 10 bases are a match to TRBD1. CDR3 length: 15 residues. The junction had 3 bases not matched to a gene; V was cut back by 1 base and J by 4 bases. From germline, CDR1 is SGHTA and CDR2 FQGNSA. As DNA, the CDR3 is TGTGCCAGCAGCTTAGGGGGACAGGGGTCCTATGGCTACACCTTC. Its protein product is CASSLGGQGSYGYTF.

V usage is TRBV2 and J usage is TRBJ1-2, with a possible D match to TRBD1 (6 bases). CDR3 length: 15 amino acids. Per the germline V gene, CDR1 is SNHLY and CDR2 is FYNNEI. V was pared by 6 bases and J by 4 bases, with 18 bases between. The CDR3 sequence: CASSDTGRRSYGYTF. In nucleotides, the CDR3 is TGTGCCAGCAGCGATACAGGGCGTCGAAGCTATGGCTACACCTTC.

This clonotype was seen a single time. The V gene is TRBV7-8, the J gene TRBJ2-7; weak D call: TRBD2 (6 bases). Germline CDR1 and CDR2: SGHVS and FQNEAQ. This CDR3 is built from 13 residues. CDR3 DNA: TGTGCCAGCAGCTTGGGGGGAGGTTACGAGCATTACGTC. It encodes CASSLGGGYEHYV.

This clonotype has at least ten counts. This chain links TRBV12-3 or TRBV12-4 with TRBJ1-5; 8 positions match TRBD1. The CDR3 is 15 amino acids. V shed 5 bases, J shed 7 bases, and the junction held 10 bases outside the gene matches. CDR3 coding DNA: TGTGCCAGCAGTCCGACAGGGGTCGGGGGACAGCCCCAGCATTTT. Its protein product is CASSPTGVGGQPQHF.

This clonotype was counted a single time. The rearrangement links TRBV25-1 to TRBJ1-5; D unclear. Germline V gene data show CDR1 as MGHDK and CDR2 as SYGVNS. Trimming took 8 bases from V and 0 from J, leaving 11 bases between them. The CDR3 extends over 14 amino acids. The CDR3 protein is CASPDGHSNQPQHF. In DNA, the CDR3 is TGTGCCAGCCCCGACGGGCATAGCAATCAGCCCCAGCATTTT.

On this clonotype: A much larger clone differs by one base, so this may be a read error. The chain combines TRBV6-1 with TRBJ2-1, with 7 bases fitting TRBD1. The CDR3 extends over 15 amino acids. CDR1 is MNHNS, CDR2 SASEGT, per germline. The CDR3 coding sequence is TGTGCCAGCAGTTACGGGCAGGGGGTTTACAATGAGCGGTTCTTC. Its translation is CASSYGQGVYNERFF.

The gene calls are TRBV7-9 and TRBJ2-3; 7 bases agree with TRBD2. After removal of 5 bases from V and 4 bases from J, the junction contained 3 bases not matched to a gene. This CDR3 region has 13 residues. Germline-derived CDR1 and CDR2 are SEHNR and FQNEAQ (reference sequence). CDR3 bases: TGTGCCAGCAGCACAGCGGGACCAGATACGCAGTATTTT. Its protein is CASSTAGPDTQYF.

The V gene is TRBV20-1, the J gene TRBJ2-2, with a tentative D call TRBD1 (5 bases). Looked up from germline, CDR1 is DFQATT and CDR2 is SNEGSKA (reference sequence). The CDR3 spans 15 residues. V was pared by 3 bases and J by 5 bases, with 16 bases between. The CDR3 reads CSASMQGARTGELFF. As DNA, the CDR3 is TGCAGTGCTAGCATGCAGGGTGCTAGGACCGGGGAGCTGTTTTTT.

The chain joins TRBV29-1 to TRBJ2-1; 13 nucleotides line up with TRBD2. The CDR3 sequence is 19 residues long. J gave up 8 bases and V 4 bases, and 20 bases lay outside the gene matches. Germline values: CDR1 SQVTM, CDR2 ANQGSEA. The CDR3 sequence is CSVVALATSGRAGLDEQFF. CDR3 sequence (DNA): TGCAGCGTTGTCGCTCTCGCTACTAGCGGGAGGGCCGGTTTAGATGAGCAGTTCTTC.

This clonotype has a count of ten or more. The chain uses TRBV7-2 and TRBJ2-3, with D possibly called TRBD1 or TRBD2 (5 bases each). Germline V gives CDR1 SGHTA, CDR2 FQGNSA. Trimming took 3 bases from V and 6 from J, leaving 7 bases between them. The CDR3 loop spans 12 amino acids. This chain's CDR3 is CASSFGTDTQYF. The CDR3 DNA reads TGTGCCAGCAGCTTTGGGACGGATACGCAGTATTTT.

The J gene is TRBJ2-2, the V gene TRBV7-2; TRBD2 aligns across 11 bases. Losses at the gene ends were 0 bases for V and 7 bases for J; bases not matched to a gene: 7. CDR1 and CDR2 (germline): SGHTA, FQGNSA. This CDR3 is 17 amino acids long. The CDR3 nucleotides read TGTGCCAGCAGCTTAGCCGGACTAGCGGGTTATTACGGGGAGCTGTTTTTT. This sequence encodes CASSLAGLAGYYGELFF.

Regarding this clonotype: In this CDR3 the conserved last residue, phenylalanine or tryptophan, is missing, so a read error is likely. The rearrangement joins TRBV6-2 or TRBV6-3 to TRBJ2-7; no reliable D call. The CDR3 consists of 13 residues. V lost 0 bases to trimming and J lost 4 bases, with 7 bases between them. Per the germline V gene, CDR1 is MNHEY and CDR2 is SVGEGT. The CDR3 DNA is TGTGCCAGCAGTTACTCACCAAGATACGAGCAGTACCTC. Amino acids: CASSYSPRYEQYL.

This clonotype showed up many times. The V and J genes are TRBV15 and TRBJ2-3; D remains unclear. The CDR3 runs 13 residues. Looked up from germline, CDR1 is LNHNV and CDR2 is YYDKDF (reference sequence). V lost 7 bases and J 3 bases, leaving 11 bases between the germline ends. The CDR3 protein is CATKLARTDTQYF. The CDR3 DNA follows: TGTGCCACCAAGTTGGCCAGGACAGATACGCAGTATTTT.